This TCR beta chain originates from a study of blood T cell repertoires in COVID-19. About the research overall: Samples came from the United States, Italy and Spain, spanning acute and convalescent COVID-19. PBMCs, B-cell-depleted T cells, or T cells were the source of the cDNA or gDNA that made up the material.

CDR1 and CDR2 from the germline V gene are SGHTS and YDEGEE. Trimming at V came to 4 bases and at J to 5 bases, leaving 21 bases not matched to a gene. CDR3 length: 19 residues. Per the study methods: From reference gene primer amplification, estimates of nucleated cell counts were derived. The data were produced by immunoSEQ multiplex PCR, yet TCRdb's version contains in-frame clones alone and is incomplete. The D gene and trimming were derived from the DNA, and the V and J assignments and clone size from that table. This table holds 65,000 to 90,000 clones, about nine tenths found once. V and J are TRBV5-8 and TRBJ2-5, with 9 bases that match TRBD1. This clonotype originated in a woman aged 18-29 years with acute or convalescent COVID-19. The sample consisted of peripheral blood. In DNA form, the CDR3 reads TGTGCCAGCAGCGAATCCCGGGGGACAGGGAGGGCGGCAAGGGAGACCCAGTACTTC. Protein product: CASSESRGTGRAARETQYF.